These T cell receptor beta chains were read from a single sample in a study of blood T cell repertoires in COVID-19. Sequenced by immunoSEQ multiplex PCR; TCRdb stores in-frame clones only, minus some. The table shows fewer than 250,000 clones, with about 86% occurring only once. The sequencing input was PBMCs or T cells enriched from blood (not recorded which). These receptors originate from a woman aged 40 to 50 with acute COVID-19. The CDR3 runs from the conserved cysteine through the conserved F or W. A D gene is named only where the DNA matches it firmly. Clone size appears in some rows only: once, few, many, or a class for an expanded clone.

abundance: NA
d_gene: NA
j_gene: TRBJ2-3
v_gene: TRBV14
CDR3aa: CASSQWVTSTDTQYF
CDR3nt: TGTGCCAGCAGCCAATGGGTGACTAGCACAGATACGCAGTATTTT

abundance: NA
d_gene: TRBD1
j_gene: TRBJ1-2
v_gene: TRBV7-6
CDR3aa: CASSPRQGNYGYTF
CDR3nt: TGTGCCAGCAGCCCCAGACAGGGGAACTATGGCTACACCTTC

abundance: NA
d_gene: NA
j_gene: TRBJ1-6
v_gene: TRBV4-2
CDR3aa: CASSQERANNSPLHF
CDR3nt: TGTGCCAGCAGCCAAGAACGTGCTAATAATTCACCCCTCCACTTT

abundance: NA
d_gene: TRBD1
j_gene: TRBJ1-1
v_gene: TRBV19
CDR3aa: CASHQGVPGGSYTEAFF
CDR3nt: TGTGCCAGCCACCAAGGGGTACCAGGGGGCAGTTACACTGAAGCTTTCTTT

abundance: many
d_gene: NA
j_gene: TRBJ1-2
v_gene: TRBV6-2/TRBV6-3
CDR3aa: CASSYPPTRPGGYTF
CDR3nt: TGTGCCAGCAGTTACCCGCCGACACGGCCGGGGGGCTACACCTTC

abundance: NA
d_gene: TRBD1
j_gene: TRBJ1-6
v_gene: TRBV2
CDR3aa: CASSEGTGGSSPLHF
CDR3nt: TGTGCCAGCAGTGAAGGGACAGGGGGAAGTTCACCCCTCCACTTT

abundance: once
d_gene: NA
j_gene: TRBJ2-7
v_gene: TRBV11-2
CDR3aa: CASSLGQYEQYF
CDR3nt: TGTGCCAGCAGCTTAGGACAGTACGAGCAGTACTTC

abundance: NA
d_gene: NA
j_gene: TRBJ2-3
v_gene: TRBV14
CDR3aa: CASSQVTGSSTDTQYF
CDR3nt: TGTGCCAGCAGCCAAGTGACGGGTTCTAGCACAGATACGCAGTATTTT

abundance: NA
d_gene: NA
j_gene: TRBJ2-7
v_gene: TRBV28
CDR3aa: CASSAPGSQYF
CDR3nt: TGTGCCAGCAGTGCCCCAGGGTCCCAGTACTTC

abundance: NA
d_gene: TRBD1
j_gene: TRBJ1-6
v_gene: TRBV3-1/TRBV3-2
CDR3aa: CASSPQVGTGNNSPLHF
CDR3nt: TGTGCCAGCAGCCCTCAGGTGGGGACAGGGAATAATTCACCCCTCCACTTT

abundance: NA
d_gene: TRBD1
j_gene: TRBJ1-1
v_gene: TRBV29-1
CDR3aa: CSVAQGWMNTEAFF
CDR3nt: TGCAGCGTTGCACAGGGGTGGATGAACACTGAAGCTTTCTTT

abundance: NA
d_gene: NA
j_gene: TRBJ2-7
v_gene: TRBV1
CDR3aa: CTSSLPWDNHSYEQYF
CDR3nt: TGCACCAGCAGCCTACCCTGGGACAATCACTCCTACGAGCAGTACTTC

abundance: NA
d_gene: NA
j_gene: TRBJ2-5
v_gene: TRBV19
CDR3aa: CASSRGGVAMKETQYF
CDR3nt: TGTGCCAGTAGCCGCGGAGGGGTAGCGATGAAAGAGACCCAGTACTTC

abundance: NA
d_gene: NA
j_gene: TRBJ1-1
v_gene: TRBV6-5
CDR3aa: CASSYPTGRGLRAFF
CDR3nt: TGTGCCAGCAGTTACCCGACAGGACGGGGTTTACGAGCTTTCTTT

abundance: NA
d_gene: NA
j_gene: TRBJ1-1
v_gene: TRBV27
CDR3aa: CASSPITEAFF
CDR3nt: TGTGCCAGCAGTCCCATCACTGAAGCTTTCTTT

abundance: NA
d_gene: TRBD2
j_gene: TRBJ2-5
v_gene: TRBV28
CDR3aa: CASSSGTSGTQTQYF
CDR3nt: TGTGCCAGCAGTTCCGGGACTAGCGGGACTCAGACCCAGTACTTC

abundance: NA
d_gene: NA
j_gene: TRBJ2-2
v_gene: TRBV9
CDR3aa: CASSVESGRDTGELFF
CDR3nt: TGTGCCAGCAGCGTAGAGAGCGGAAGAGACACCGGGGAGCTGTTTTTT

abundance: NA
d_gene: NA
j_gene: TRBJ2-7
v_gene: TRBV9
CDR3aa: CANSVGSISYEQYF
CDR3nt: TGTGCCAACAGCGTAGGCAGTATCTCCTACGAGCAGTACTTC

abundance: NA
d_gene: TRBD2
j_gene: TRBJ2-3
v_gene: TRBV5-4
CDR3aa: CASSFFLAGSTDTQYF
CDR3nt: TGTGCCAGCAGCTTTTTCCTAGCGGGGAGCACAGATACGCAGTATTTT

abundance: NA
d_gene: TRBD1
j_gene: TRBJ1-2
v_gene: TRBV6-5
CDR3aa: CASSYSAQGAAGYTF
CDR3nt: TGTGCCAGCAGTTACTCGGCACAGGGGGCGGCTGGCTACACCTTC

abundance: NA
d_gene: NA
j_gene: TRBJ2-1
v_gene: TRBV29-1
CDR3aa: CSVGRASSYNEQFF
CDR3nt: TGCAGCGTTGGCAGGGCCTCCTCCTACAATGAGCAGTTCTTC

abundance: NA
d_gene: TRBD2
j_gene: TRBJ2-5
v_gene: TRBV7-2
CDR3aa: CASIQDLAGRGETQYF
CDR3nt: TGTGCCAGCATCCAAGACCTAGCGGGGAGAGGAGAGACCCAGTACTTC

abundance: few
d_gene: TRBD2
j_gene: TRBJ2-7
v_gene: TRBV2
CDR3aa: CASRTGAGSSYEQYF
CDR3nt: TGTGCCAGCAGGACCGGAGCGGGGAGCTCCTACGAGCAGTACTTC

abundance: NA
d_gene: TRBD2
j_gene: TRBJ2-4
v_gene: TRBV10-2
CDR3aa: CASSDISGRQNIQYF
CDR3nt: TGCGCCAGCAGTGACATTAGCGGGAGACAAAACATTCAGTACTTC

abundance: NA
d_gene: TRBD1
j_gene: TRBJ1-2
v_gene: TRBV6-5
CDR3aa: CASRADRVNYGYTF
CDR3nt: TGTGCCAGCAGAGCCGACAGGGTAAACTATGGCTACACCTTC

abundance: once
d_gene: NA
j_gene: TRBJ2-7
v_gene: TRBV28
CDR3aa: CASKDSLYSYEQYF
CDR3nt: TGTGCCAGCAAGGACAGCCTTTACTCCTACGAGCAGTACTTC

abundance: once
d_gene: TRBD1
j_gene: TRBJ2-3
v_gene: TRBV2
CDR3aa: CASRGQTDTQYF
CDR3nt: TGTGCCAGCAGGGGACAGACAGATACGCAGTATTTT

abundance: NA
d_gene: TRBD1
j_gene: TRBJ1-3
v_gene: TRBV20-1
CDR3aa: CSARGTVGNTIYF
CDR3nt: TGCAGTGCTCGTGGGACAGTCGGAAACACCATATATTTT

abundance: NA
d_gene: NA
j_gene: TRBJ1-3
v_gene: TRBV28
CDR3aa: CASSDIIRGSGNTIYF
CDR3nt: TGTGCCAGCTCAGATATCATCAGGGGTTCTGGAAACACCATATATTTT

abundance: once
d_gene: TRBD1
j_gene: TRBJ1-5
v_gene: TRBV12-3/TRBV12-4
CDR3aa: CASEGTGNQPQHF
CDR3nt: TGTGCCAGCGAGGGGACAGGCAATCAGCCCCAGCATTTT

abundance: NA
d_gene: TRBD2
j_gene: TRBJ2-7
v_gene: TRBV6-1
CDR3aa: CASSELWEAGGGNEQYF
CDR3nt: TGTGCCAGCAGTGAATTGTGGGAAGCGGGAGGGGGTAACGAGCAGTACTTC

abundance: NA
d_gene: TRBD2
j_gene: TRBJ2-7
v_gene: TRBV14
CDR3aa: CASSHHSGRAAYEQYF
CDR3nt: TGTGCCAGCAGCCACCATAGCGGGAGGGCCGCCTACGAGCAGTACTTC

abundance: NA
d_gene: TRBD1
j_gene: TRBJ1-3
v_gene: TRBV3-1/TRBV3-2
CDR3aa: CASSRGTEPGNTIYF
CDR3nt: TGTGCCAGCAGCCGGGGGACAGAGCCAGGAAACACCATATATTTT

abundance: NA
d_gene: NA
j_gene: TRBJ2-7
v_gene: TRBV7-6
CDR3aa: CASSLKRSGSYEQYF
CDR3nt: TGTGCCAGCAGCTTAAAGCGGTCAGGCTCCTACGAGCAGTACTTC

abundance: once
d_gene: TRBD2
j_gene: TRBJ2-1
v_gene: TRBV27
CDR3aa: CASSSSGASSYNEQFF
CDR3nt: TGTGCCAGCAGTTCTAGCGGGGCGAGCTCCTACAATGAGCAGTTCTTC

abundance: NA
d_gene: TRBD1
j_gene: TRBJ2-5
v_gene: TRBV5-1
CDR3aa: CASSPGQGGQETQYF
CDR3nt: TGCGCCAGCAGCCCGGGACAGGGAGGGCAAGAGACCCAGTACTTC

abundance: NA
d_gene: NA
j_gene: TRBJ1-5
v_gene: TRBV3-1/TRBV3-2
CDR3aa: CASSVDSAGGQPQHF
CDR3nt: TGTGCCAGCAGCGTTGACAGCGCTGGGGGCCAGCCCCAGCATTTT

abundance: NA
d_gene: NA
j_gene: TRBJ1-2
v_gene: TRBV7-2
CDR3aa: CASSLASRVSGYTF
CDR3nt: TGTGCCAGCAGCTTAGCGTCCCGGGTGAGTGGCTACACCTTC

abundance: NA
d_gene: NA
j_gene: TRBJ2-3
v_gene: TRBV19
CDR3aa: CASSDPRLGSTDTQYF
CDR3nt: TGTGCCAGTAGTGATCCCCGACTAGGCAGCACAGATACGCAGTATTTT

abundance: NA
d_gene: NA
j_gene: TRBJ2-4
v_gene: TRBV30
CDR3aa: CAWSVSGYLAKNIQYF
CDR3nt: TGTGCCTGGAGTGTATCAGGCTATCTAGCCAAAAACATTCAGTACTTC

abundance: NA
d_gene: NA
j_gene: TRBJ1-2
v_gene: TRBV5-6
CDR3aa: CASSLASTRPNGYTF
CDR3nt: TGTGCCAGCAGCTTGGCTAGCACCAGACCGAACGGCTACACCTTC

abundance: NA
d_gene: NA
j_gene: TRBJ2-7
v_gene: TRBV2
CDR3aa: CASSKNGYEQYF
CDR3nt: TGTGCCAGCAGCAAAAACGGCTACGAGCAGTACTTC